Listed below are T cell receptor beta chains from one sample, sequenced in a study of OX40 agonist ivuxolimab in advanced cancers. Measured with immunoSEQ multiplex PCR; TCRdb has only the in-frame clones, and not every one. The table includes about 49,000 clones, 65% to 85% detected once. The sequencing used CD4+ or CD8+ T cells sorted from blood, collected in a trial of the OX40 agonist ivuxolimab. The receptor source for this set is an adult with an advanced solid tumor such as melanoma, head and neck, liver or kidney cancer. Both conserved end residues are part of each CDR3. The order of the fields is V gene, J gene, clone size, D gene, CDR3 DNA, CDR3 protein. The D gene is left open where the match is weak. Clone size, where shown, is once, few, many, or a class for clones that have expanded.

TRBV25-1	TRBJ2-7	-	-	TGTGCCAGCAGTGAACAGGGGCTCAACGAGCAGTACTTC	CASSEQGLNEQYF
TRBV11-2	TRBJ1-1	-	-	TGTGCCAGCAGCTCCCAGTACAGGGACGCTGAAGCTTTCTTT	CASSSQYRDAEAFF
TRBV9	TRBJ2-1	-	-	TGTGCCAGCAGCTCCAGGGGTCGAACTTCGAGCTCCTACAATGAGCAGTTCTTC	CASSSRGRTSSSYNEQFF
TRBV20-1	TRBJ2-1	-	-	TGCAGTGCTCCTCTAGGGGAGGAGCAGTTCTTC	CSAPLGEEQFF
TRBV5-1	TRBJ2-7	-	-	TGCGCCAGCAGCTCGCTCCAACAGGGTGCCTACGAGCAGTACTTC	CASSSLQQGAYEQYF
TRBV19	TRBJ1-1	-	-	TGTGCCAGCTGCAACTTGGGGATTAACACTGAAGCTTTCTTT	CASCNLGINTEAFF
TRBV13	TRBJ2-7	-	TRBD2	TGTGCCAGCAGCTCGACAAGGACTAGCGGGAACCCCGGCGAGCAGTACTTC	CASSSTRTSGNPGEQYF
TRBV28	TRBJ1-3	-	TRBD1	TGTGCCAGCAGCCGACAGGGTAGGGCGGACACCATATATTTT	CASSRQGRADTIYF
TRBV19	TRBJ1-2	-	-	TGTGCCAGTAGTATCGCGGGCCAGGGAGTCTATGGCTACACCTTC	CASSIAGQGVYGYTF
TRBV27	TRBJ1-1	once	-	TGTGCCAGCAGTAGACAGACGAACACTGAAGCTTTCTTT	CASSRQTNTEAFF
TRBV19	TRBJ2-7	-	-	TGTGCCAGTAGTGTAGGGGTTTGGGAGCAGTACTTC	CASSVGVWEQYF
TRBV2	TRBJ1-1	-	-	TGTGCCAGCCAACGGCGGGGAAATGCGAACACTGAAGCTTTCTTT	CASQRRGNANTEAFF
TRBV9	TRBJ2-5	-	TRBD1	TGTGCCAGTAGACAGGGGGCACAAGAGACCCAGTACTTC	CASRQGAQETQYF
TRBV27	TRBJ2-5	-	-	TGTGCCAGCAGTTCAATCTTAGGGGCCCAGTACTTC	CASSSILGAQYF
TRBV5-6	TRBJ1-1	-	TRBD1	TGTGCCAGCAGGGCGAGGGACAGGGGAGACACTGAAGCTTTCTTT	CASRARDRGDTEAFF
TRBV9	TRBJ1-3	-	-	TGTGCCAGCAGCGCTGCGGGAAACACCATATATTTT	CASSAAGNTIYF
TRBV30	TRBJ1-5	-	-	TGTGCCTGGAGTGTACAGGACCATCAGCCCCAGCATTTT	CAWSVQDHQPQHF
TRBV2	TRBJ1-1	-	-	TGTGCCAGCAGGGGGGACACCGGGAGACGGAACACTGAAGCTTTCTTT	CASRGDTGRRNTEAFF
TRBV6-1	TRBJ2-3	-	-	TGTGCCAGCAGTTGGGCCAGGCGGAACACAGATACGCAGTATTTT	CASSWARRNTDTQYF
TRBV5-1	TRBJ1-1	once	-	TGCGCCAGCGGCGCGGGGGACGGAACTGAAGCTTTCTTT	CASGAGDGTEAFF
TRBV11-3	TRBJ2-2	-	-	TGTGCCAGCAGCGATCAGGAGTACACCGGGGAGCTGTTTTTT	CASSDQEYTGELFF
TRBV7-6	TRBJ2-3	-	TRBD1	TGTGCCAGCAGCCCCCGACAGGGCCACACAGATACGCAGTATTTT	CASSPRQGHTDTQYF
TRBV7-9	TRBJ2-7	-	-	TGTGCCAGCAGCTTAGAGGAGGGATTCACCTACTACGAGCAGTACTTC	CASSLEEGFTYYEQYF
TRBV5-1	TRBJ1-4	-	-	TGCGCCAGCAGCGGCAGTTATGCAACTAATGAAAAACTGTTTTTT	CASSGSYATNEKLFF
TRBV7-2	TRBJ2-7	-	-	TGTGCCAGCAGCTTAGGGACTCCCTACGAGCAGTACTTC	CASSLGTPYEQYF
TRBV11-2	TRBJ2-1	many	-	TGTGCCAGCAGCCCTCTAAAGAGACAGGCATACAATGAGCAGTTCTTC	CASSPLKRQAYNEQFF
TRBV7-9	TRBJ2-1	-	-	TGTGCCAGCAGTCTTAGGGGTAGCTGGGCCTCCTCCTCCAATGAGCAGTTCTTC	CASSLRGSWASSSNEQFF
TRBV14	TRBJ1-4	-	-	TGTGCCAGCAGGCGGGATAGGCAGATTAATGAAAAACTGTTTTTT	CASRRDRQINEKLFF
TRBV5-4	TRBJ2-7	-	-	TGTGCCAGCAGCACCGGGAATTACGAGCAGTACTTC	CASSTGNYEQYF
TRBV4-1	TRBJ2-1	-	-	TGCGCCAGCAGCCGACCAGGAGGTCAGCCTGAGCAGTTCTTC	CASSRPGGQPEQFF
TRBV6-6	TRBJ2-3	-	-	TGTGCCAGCAGCCCACAGGGATGGGGGAATACGCAGTATTTT	CASSPQGWGNTQYF
TRBV18	TRBJ2-7	-	-	TGTGCCAGCTCACCGACCTCCGGGAAGGGTTCCTACGAGCAGTACTTC	CASSPTSGKGSYEQYF
TRBV5-5	TRBJ1-6	-	-	TGTGCCAGCAGCTTGGGCGACACTCTTTCACCCCTCCACTTT	CASSLGDTLSPLHF
TRBV10-3	TRBJ2-1	-	-	TGTGCCATCAGTGAGAGGGGTAACGATGAGCAGTTCTTC	CAISERGNDEQFF
TRBV6-5	TRBJ1-4	once	TRBD1	TGTGCCAGCAGTTACTCGGGGACAGGGAATGAAAAACTGTTTTTT	CASSYSGTGNEKLFF
TRBV6-6	TRBJ2-3	-	-	TGTGCCAGCAGTTACTCTGTGGGAGGAGCAGATACGCAGTATTTT	CASSYSVGGADTQYF
TRBV7-9	TRBJ2-7	-	TRBD1	TGTGCCAGCAGCCGCGAACAGGGGGCCTACGAGCAGTACTTC	CASSREQGAYEQYF
TRBV27	TRBJ2-1	-	-	TGTGCCAGCAGATCGGGCGGGGACCTCTACAATGAGCAGTTCTTC	CASRSGGDLYNEQFF
TRBV6-1	TRBJ1-1	-	-	TGTGCCAGCAGTGAAGAGACCCGGCAAGCTTTCTTT	CASSEETRQAFF
TRBV6-5	TRBJ1-2	-	-	TGTGCCAGCAGTGGCAGGGACTATGGCTACACCTTC	CASSGRDYGYTF
TRBV5-1	TRBJ1-1	few	TRBD1	TGCGCCAGCAGCACGGGACAGGGTGGGGGCAATACTGAAGCTTTCTTT	CASSTGQGGGNTEAFF
TRBV20-1	TRBJ2-1	-	-	TGCAGTGCTAGAACTTGGAATGAGCAGTTCTTC	CSARTWNEQFF